The 17 T cell receptor beta chains below were found in one sample sequenced in a study of blood T cell repertoires in COVID-19. The data were produced by immunoSEQ multiplex PCR, yet TCRdb's version contains in-frame clones alone and is incomplete. The sample contains 80,000 or so clones, roughly 87% of which appear only once. Sample: peripheral blood. The receptors come from a woman aged 50 to 60 in a cohort sampled during active COVID-19.

This chain joins TRBV19 and TRBJ1-2; D gene ambiguous. The CDR3 consists of 14 residues. Trimming cost V 6 bases and J 6 bases, with 17 bases left between them. Germline CDR1 LNHDA, CDR2 SQIVND (reference sequence). The CDR3 nucleotides are TGTGCCAGTAGCCACGGGCAGAGGGTCCATGGCTACACCTTC. Protein: CASSHGQRVHGYTF.

This sequence joins TRBV30 and TRBJ2-3; weak D call: TRBD2 (5 bases). The CDR3 is 13 amino acids. Germline CDR1 GTSNPN, CDR2 SVGIG (reference sequence). V lost 2 bases and J lost 1, with 7 bases in between. The CDR3: CAWSRTRTDTQYF. The CDR3, as DNA: TGTGCCTGGAGTAGGACTCGCACAGATACGCAGTATTTT.

V is TRBV7-8 and J is TRBJ1-4, with a possible D match to TRBD1 (6 bases). This CDR3 is 17 amino acids long. Trimming pared 4 bases from V and 0 bases from J, leaving 15 bases between. Germline V gene lookup returns CDR1 SGHVS and CDR2 FQNEAQ. The CDR3 loop is CASSSRGGSSTNEKLFF. CDR3 bases: TGTGCCAGCAGCTCTCGAGGGGGATCCTCAACTAATGAAAAACTGTTTTTT.

This clone was seen just once. This chain connects TRBV28 to TRBJ1-4; D not resolved. V was shortened by 6 bases and J by 3 bases, with 14 bases between the two germline ends. The CDR3 has 15 amino acids. CDR1 and CDR2 (germline): MDHEN, SYDVKM. In DNA form, the CDR3 reads TGTGCCAGCAGCGCAGCGGGAAGACCTAATGAAAAACTGTTTTTT. It is translated as CASSAAGRPNEKLFF.

V is TRBV6-5 and J is TRBJ1-5; D gene unclear. The V and J ends lost 5 bases and 6 bases respectively, with 14 bases between them. Germline lookup yields CDR1 MNHEY and CDR2 SVGAGI. The CDR3 has 14 residues. The CDR3 region is CASSPLGRGQPQHF. As DNA, the CDR3 is TGTGCCAGCAGTCCCCTTGGCCGTGGTCAGCCCCAGCATTTT.

This chain uses TRBV5-1 with TRBJ2-7; the D gene is possibly TRBD2 (6 bases). Trimming left V 1 base short and J 6 bases short, with 23 bases between. From germline, CDR1 is SGHRS and CDR2 YFSETQ. CDR3 length: 17 residues. The CDR3 DNA reads TGCGCCAGCAGCTTGCGTAATATGGGACTCATGGGTTCCGAGCAGTACTTC. Translated: CASSLRNMGLMGSEQYF.

This clone was recorded only once. The chain has TRBV7-6 and TRBJ1-3; D uncertain. The V gene's germline CDR1 is SGHVS and CDR2 FNYEAQ. V dropped 4 bases and J dropped 0 bases, with 16 bases sitting between them. The CDR3 has 17 residues. The CDR3 loop is CASSSHYLPSSGNTIYF. The DNA of the CDR3 is TGTGCCAGCAGCTCCCACTACCTCCCGAGCTCTGGAAACACCATATATTTT. Full variable domain (remainder filled in from reference TRBV7-6 and TRBJ1-3): GAGVSQSPRYKVTKRGQDVALRCDPISGHVSLYWYRQALGQGPEFLTYFNYEAQQDKSGLPNDRFSAERPEGSISTLTIQRTEQRDSAMYRCASSSHYLPSSGNTIYFGEGSWLTVV.

This chain connects TRBV19 to TRBJ2-1; D possibly corresponds to TRBD1 (6 bases). The CDR3 covers 15 residues. V was shortened by 4 bases and J by 7 bases, with 17 bases between the two germline ends. Germline loops: CDR1 LNHDA, CDR2 SQIVND (reference sequence). The chain's CDR3 is CASSTGTHQGNEQFF. The CDR3 region has the DNA TGTGCCAGTAGTACCGGGACGCACCAGGGGAATGAGCAGTTCTTC.

The chain combines TRBV30 with TRBJ1-1; tentative D call: TRBD1 (6 bases). Between the trimmed V and J ends, which lost 3 bases and 1 base, there was a span of 15 bases. The CDR3 loop spans 15 amino acids. From germline, CDR1 is GTSNPN and CDR2 SVGIG (reference sequence). CDR3 sequence (DNA): TGTGCCTGGAGCGACCCGGGACAAGGGAACACTGAAGCTTTCTTT. Translating it yields CAWSDPGQGNTEAFF.

The chain has TRBV29-1 and TRBJ2-1; 16 bases line up with TRBD2. Germline V lookup: CDR1 SQVTM, CDR2 ANQGSEA. Trimming at V came to 6 bases and at J to 7 bases, leaving 6 bases not matched to a gene. CDR3 length: 15 amino acids. CDR3 loop: CSVPGTSGRGNEQFF. CDR3 in DNA: TGCAGCGTACCCGGGACTAGCGGGAGGGGAAATGAGCAGTTCTTC.

J is TRBJ2-7 and V is TRBV7-9, with 8 bases aligning to TRBD2. Trimming cost V 1 base and J 4 bases; bases outside gene matches: 6. The CDR3 covers 15 residues. In germline, CDR1 is SEHNR, CDR2 FQNEAQ (reference sequence). CDR3 in amino acids: CASSLGVASGYEQYF. In nucleotides, the CDR3 is TGTGCCAGCAGCTTAGGGGTGGCTAGCGGGTACGAGCAGTACTTC.

By proportion, this clone is medium-sized. The V and J genes are TRBV18 and TRBJ1-1; TRBD1 matches at 8 bases. J was trimmed by 1 base and V by 4 bases; bases with no gene match: 5. CDR1 is KGHSH and CDR2 is LQKENI in the germline V gene. The CDR3 extends over 15 amino acids. The CDR3 loop reads CASSLGTGQNTEAFF. CDR3 bases: TGTGCCAGCTCACTCGGGACAGGTCAGAACACTGAAGCTTTCTTT.

The chain carries TRBV6-5 and TRBJ2-1; D is ambiguous. Looked up from germline, CDR1 is MNHEY and CDR2 is SVGAGI. Trimming stripped 8 bases from V and 6 bases from J, with 20 bases between. The CDR3 is 15 amino acids. The CDR3 is CASPRWSSSPNEQFF. In DNA, the CDR3 is TGTGCCAGCCCGCGGTGGAGTAGCAGTCCCAATGAGCAGTTCTTC.

The chain couples TRBV6-1 to TRBJ1-5; the D is unclear. Looked up from germline, CDR1 is MNHNS and CDR2 is SASEGT. V lost 3 bases and J 2 bases, leaving 14 bases between the germline ends. This CDR3 spans 16 amino acids. CDR3 sequence (DNA): TGTGCCAGCAGTGATATCCGGGGTGGTGGCAATCAGCCCCAGCATTTT. Its protein product is CASSDIRGGGNQPQHF.

Here the CDR3 DNA reads TGCGCCAGCACACCGGGGACAGGCTATGGCTACACCTTC. Its protein is CASTPGTGYGYTF. The chain recombines TRBV10-2 with TRBJ1-2, with 8 bases aligning to TRBD1. Germline CDR1 and CDR2: WSHSY and SAAADI. This CDR3 is built from 13 residues. J was trimmed by 4 bases and V by 7 bases; bases with no gene match: 5.

Here the CDR3 reads CASGQGARYGYTF. CDR3 bases: TGTGCCAGCGGACAGGGGGCGAGGTATGGCTACACCTTC. V and J are TRBV6-5 and TRBJ1-2, with 11 bases that match TRBD1. The J segment lost 5 bases and the V segment lost 8 bases, leaving 4 bases of the junction unmatched. This CDR3 contains 13 residues. The germline CDR1 and CDR2 sequences are MNHEY and SVGAGI.

The chain employs TRBV5-1 and TRBJ2-2; 7 bases are shared with TRBD1. CDR1 and CDR2 (germline): SGHRS, YFSETQ. CDR3 length: 15 amino acids. V lost 0 bases to trimming and J lost 7 bases; unmatched junction nucleotides: 6. CDR3 loop: CASSLGTGEGGELFF. DNA of the CDR3: TGCGCCAGCAGCTTGGGAACAGGGGAAGGCGGGGAGCTGTTTTTT.